This TCR beta chain is drawn from a study of cytotoxic CD8 clonotypes in ibrutinib-treated CLL. Whole-study context: Among the patients, roughly 12 presented as relapsed/refractory and about 16 as treatment-naive; around 17 showed unmutated IGHV.

TCRdb keeps only in-frame clones here, not all; method: immunoSEQ multiplex PCR. The sample contains 150,000 or so clones, about 80% of which appear only once. Findings and limits, study-wide: At baseline, clonality was higher than in age-matched healthy donors and correlated with CD8+ counts. Under therapy, public clonotypes either contracted or stayed stable, and they were uncommon.

Germline V lookup: CDR1 MDHEN, CDR2 SYDVKM. This CDR3 is 13 amino acids long. The germline V and J ends were trimmed by 4 bases and 6 bases, with 12 bases remaining between them. On this clone itself: Its target is unknown.

Sequencing used PBMCs, obtained after 12 months of ibrutinib treatment. The chain joins TRBV28 to TRBJ1-2; TRBD1 might be the D (5 bases). The TCR originated in a human donor with chronic lymphocytic leukemia. This CDR3 is CASSSGTPDGYTF. In nucleotides, the CDR3 is TGTGCCAGCAGTTCCGGGACTCCGGATGGCTACACCTTC.